This T cell receptor (beta chain) was identified in a study of vaccination effects on CD4 cells after COVID-19. Study background: Two million PBMC per well received about 10 IU/ml IL-2 and approximately 10 ug/ml peptides in culture. Overall study findings and caveats: In healthy vaccinees, only 1 of 255 vaccine-induced clones cross-reacted with common cold coronaviruses.

For this clone: Antigen specificity is unknown.

Assay used: immunoSEQ multiplex PCR; TCRdb lists only in-frame clones, some missing. The profile shows around 69,000 clones, around 85% of them singletons. V was trimmed by 1 base and J by 7 bases, leaving 19 bases between them. Germline assignment: CDR1 SGHAT and CDR2 FQNNGV. The CDR3 consists of 16 residues. Culturing for roughly 10 days preceded CD4+ T cell isolation. Each participant was administered two doses of either the BNT162b2 or the mRNA-1273 vaccine. The source material was CD4+ T cells from PBMCs cultured without peptide, sampled after COVID-19 vaccination. The sequence derives from a human donor who received a COVID-19 vaccine. The chain carries TRBV11-2 and TRBJ1-2; weak D call: TRBD1 (6 bases). Written as DNA, the CDR3 is TGTGCCAGCAGCTTAGGTCCCCGGAGGGAGGGGGGTGGCTACACCTTC. As protein: CASSLGPRREGGGYTF.